Presented here are 25 T cell receptor beta chains from one specimen sequenced in a study of shared clonotypes between healthy human individuals. Some clones are missing from TCRdb's copy, which holds only in-frame ones; the method was immunoSEQ multiplex PCR. The sample lists approximately 1.5 million clones, 98% occurring once. Input material: naive CD4+ T cells sorted from blood. Subset reported: CD45RA+ positively selected. These receptors were collected from a man under 40 in good health.

The rearrangement uses TRBV27 and TRBJ1-1, with D possibly TRBD1 on 6 matching bases. This CDR3 has 15 amino acids. Deletions cut 5 bases from V and 0 bases from J, with 13 bases between. The V gene's germline CDR1 is MNHEY and CDR2 SMNVEV (reference sequence). The CDR3 loop reads CASSAYRDMNTEAFF. The CDR3 coding sequence is TGTGCCAGCAGTGCCTACAGGGATATGAACACTGAAGCTTTCTTT.

This clone was observed once. This chain uses TRBV6-6 with TRBJ1-5; 8 bases agree with TRBD1. With V trimmed by 5 bases and J by 2 bases, 5 bases remained unmatched. This CDR3 region has 15 residues. Germline V gives CDR1 MNHNY, CDR2 SVGAGI (reference sequence). The CDR3 region is CASSIGGQGNQPQHF. CDR3 coding DNA: TGTGCCAGCAGTATAGGGGGACAGGGCAATCAGCCCCAGCATTTT.

On this clone itself: The same CDR3 is also encoded by other DNA sequences in this sample. The chain has TRBV27 and TRBJ2-5; 10 nucleotides align to TRBD1. This CDR3 has 14 residues. Per germline, CDR1 MNHEY and CDR2 SMNVEV (reference sequence). V was clipped by 2 bases and J by 4 bases; unmatched bases: 1. The CDR3 DNA is TGTGCCAGCAGTTTAGGGACAGGGGTAGAGACCCAGTACTTC. Encoded protein: CASSLGTGVETQYF.

This clone came up once. This sequence joins TRBV5-5 and TRBJ2-5; D is ambiguous. V lost 2 bases and J lost 4, with 9 bases in between. Looked up from germline, CDR1 is SGHKS and CDR2 is YYEKEE (reference sequence). There are 13 residues in the CDR3. CDR3 nucleotides: TGTGCCAGCAGCTTTCCGGGTCGAGAGACCCAGTACTTC. It encodes CASSFPGRETQYF. Full variable domain (outside the CDR3, taken from reference TRBV5-5 and TRBJ2-5): DAGVTQSPTHLIKTRGQQVTLRCSPISGHKSVSWYQQVLGQGPQFIFQYYEKEERGRGNFPDRFSARQFPNYSSELNVNALLLGDSALYLCASSFPGRETQYFGPGTRLLVL.

This clone came up once. This chain connects TRBV7-9 to TRBJ1-1; D may be TRBD1 (6 bases). The CDR3 length is 15 residues. Looked up from germline, CDR1 is SEHNR and CDR2 is FQNEAQ (reference sequence). Trimming stripped 1 base from V and 7 bases from J, with 16 bases between. The CDR3 reads CASSLVLVETGEAFF. The DNA of the CDR3 is TGTGCCAGCAGCTTAGTATTGGTAGAGACAGGTGAAGCTTTCTTT.

The DNA for the CDR3 is TGTGCCAGCAGCTTGTATGCAGGGTTGGGAAACACCATATATTTT. As protein: CASSLYAGLGNTIYF. The V gene is TRBV5-4, the J gene TRBJ1-3, with a weak D call TRBD1 (5 bases). V lost 1 base, J lost 4 bases, and 12 bases lay in between. Germline V gives CDR1 SGHNT, CDR2 YYREEE (reference sequence). This CDR3 contains 15 residues.

The chain recombines TRBV4-1 with TRBJ1-5; 7 bases line up with TRBD1. The CDR3 is 17 residues long. Unmatched junction bases numbered 7, after V lost 1 base and J lost 1 base. Germline assignment: CDR1 MGHRA and CDR2 YSYEKL. Here the CDR3 reads CASSQATGDGSNQPQHF. DNA of the CDR3: TGCGCCAGCAGCCAAGCCACAGGGGACGGGAGCAATCAGCCCCAGCATTTT.

The chain has TRBV6-6 and TRBJ2-7; 10 bases align to TRBD2. This CDR3 is 14 amino acids long. Germline V CDR1 and CDR2: MNHNY, SVGAGI (reference sequence). With V trimmed by 6 bases and J by 8 bases, 10 bases remained unmatched. CDR3 region: CASSGTSVNRKQYF. The CDR3 DNA reads TGTGCCAGCAGCGGGACTAGCGTAAACCGGAAGCAGTACTTC.

The J gene is TRBJ1-2, the V gene TRBV5-1, with a tentative D call TRBD1 (5 bases). The CDR3 is made up of 13 amino acids. Trimming left V 2 bases short and J 4 bases short, with 9 bases between. In germline, CDR1 is SGHRS, CDR2 YFSETQ. The CDR3 region has the DNA TGCGCCAGCAGCTTAGGGACCCTCTATGGCTACACCTTC. Its translation is CASSLGTLYGYTF.

The genes are TRBV6-1 and TRBJ2-5; D might be TRBD1 (5 bases). Germline V gene sequence: CDR1 MNHNS, CDR2 SASEGT. V lost 1 base and J lost 6, with 6 bases in between. This CDR3 is built from 12 residues. CDR3 sequence reads: CASSEGGKTQYF. DNA of the CDR3: TGTGCCAGCAGTGAAGGGGGCAAGACCCAGTACTTC.

This chain connects TRBV19 to TRBJ2-3, with a possible D match to TRBD2 (6 bases). V was shortened by 6 bases and J by 0 bases, with 16 bases between the two germline ends. Germline assignment: CDR1 LNHDA and CDR2 SQIVND (reference sequence). CDR3 length: 16 amino acids. The CDR3 DNA reads TGTGCCAGTAGCCTACTCCCCGGGACTAGCACAGATACGCAGTATTTT. Amino acids: CASSLLPGTSTDTQYF.

The J gene is TRBJ2-7, the V gene TRBV6-5; possibly TRBD1 or TRBD2 for D (5 bases each). This CDR3 has 15 residues. Per germline, CDR1 MNHEY and CDR2 SVGAGI. V shed 5 bases and J shed 0 bases, with 14 bases lying between them. CDR3 bases: TGTGCCAGCAGTACCACCGGGACCGCCTCCTACGAGCAGTACTTC. Its protein is CASSTTGTASYEQYF.

The chain carries TRBV18 and TRBJ2-7, with a weak D call TRBD2 (5 bases). Trimming took 0 bases from V and 3 from J, leaving 15 bases between them. Germline-derived CDR1 and CDR2 are KGHSH and LQKENI. The CDR3 is made up of 16 amino acids. The CDR3 protein is CASSPPSGTDFYEQYF. The CDR3 region has the DNA TGTGCCAGCTCACCACCGAGCGGCACTGATTTCTACGAGCAGTACTTC.

The J gene is TRBJ2-1, the V gene TRBV5-1; TRBD1 might be the D (5 bases). Between the trimmed V and J ends, which lost 3 bases and 7 bases, there was a span of 20 bases. Germline CDR1 reads SGHRS; CDR2 reads YFSETQ. The CDR3 runs to 16 residues. CDR3 sequence reads: CASSWGRGGVGNEQFF. CDR3 coding DNA: TGCGCCAGCAGCTGGGGAAGGGGCGGCGTGGGGAATGAGCAGTTCTTC.

The V call is TRBV27, the J call TRBJ1-5; D not certain. This CDR3 comprises 13 residues. CDR1 is MNHEY, CDR2 SMNVEV, per germline (reference sequence). The ends were cut back, 3 bases at V and 2 bases at J, with 5 bases in the middle. The CDR3 nucleotides are TGTGCCAGCAGTTTCGGGCGCAATCAGCCCCAGCATTTT. Protein: CASSFGRNQPQHF.

V is TRBV9 and J is TRBJ1-5, with a possible D match to TRBD1 (6 bases). V was cut by 4 bases and J by 4 bases, with 15 bases left in between. This CDR3 region has 15 residues. CDR1 is SGDLS, CDR2 YYNGEE, per germline. CDR3 protein: CASSSGGALNQPQHF. CDR3 in DNA: TGTGCCAGCAGCTCTGGGGGGGCTTTAAATCAGCCCCAGCATTTT.

The rearrangement uses TRBV19 and TRBJ1-4; D uncertain. V was cut by 10 bases and J by 1 base, with 16 bases left in between. The V gene's germline CDR1 is LNHDA and CDR2 SQIVND (reference sequence). This CDR3 region has 15 residues. CDR3 residues: CATRVRLGTNEKLFF. CDR3 bases: TGTGCCACCCGGGTTCGGCTTGGAACTAATGAAAAACTGTTTTTT.

The V gene is TRBV28, the J gene TRBJ2-3, with D possibly matching TRBD1 (5 bases). Trimming left V 5 bases short and J 4 bases short, with 10 bases between. The germline CDR1 and CDR2 sequences are MDHEN and SYDVKM. The length of the CDR3 is 13 residues. The CDR3 region has the DNA TGTGCCAGCAGTCACCCCAGGGCAGATACGCAGTATTTT. It codes for CASSHPRADTQYF. The full variable domain, in which reference TRBV28 and TRBJ2-3 provide the parts outside the CDR3, is DVKVTQSSRYLVKRTGEKVFLECVQDMDHENMFWYRQDPGLGLRLIYFSYDVKMKEKGDIPEGYSVSREKKERFSLILESASTNQTSMYLCASSHPRADTQYFGPGTRLTVL.

With regard to this clone: Other nucleotide sequences in the sample specify the same CDR3. The CDR3 loop is CASSVGDSYNEQFF. CDR3 sequence (DNA): TGTGCCAGCAGCGTAGGGGACAGCTACAATGAGCAGTTCTTC. This sequence joins TRBV9 and TRBJ2-1, with 7 positions matching TRBD1. CDR1 is SGDLS, CDR2 YYNGEE, per germline. With V trimmed by 0 bases and J by 3 bases, 0 bases remained unmatched. This CDR3 has 14 amino acids. Supplemented by reference TRBV9 and TRBJ2-1, the full variable domain reads DSGVTQTPKHLITATGQRVTLRCSPRSGDLSVYWYQQSLDQGLQFLIQYYNGEERAKGNILERFSAQQFPDLHSELNLSSLELGDSALYFCASSVGDSYNEQFFGPGTRLTVL.

V usage is TRBV28 and J usage is TRBJ2-1; 8 bases are shared with TRBD1. V lost 2 bases to trimming and J lost 4 bases; unmatched junction nucleotides: 10. The CDR3 runs 17 residues. Germline CDR1 MDHEN, CDR2 SYDVKM. CDR3 region: CASSLRRGQGDYNEQFF. DNA of the CDR3: TGTGCCAGCAGTTTAAGGAGAGGACAGGGCGATTACAATGAGCAGTTCTTC. Complete variable domain (other parts from reference TRBV28 and TRBJ2-1): DVKVTQSSRYLVKRTGEKVFLECVQDMDHENMFWYRQDPGLGLRLIYFSYDVKMKEKGDIPEGYSVSREKKERFSLILESASTNQTSMYLCASSLRRGQGDYNEQFFGPGTRLTVL.

The V and J genes are TRBV18 and TRBJ2-7; 10 nucleotides agree with TRBD1. The germline gives CDR1 KGHSH, CDR2 LQKENI. The CDR3 extends over 16 amino acids. Trimming took 4 bases from V and 5 from J; bases not matched to a gene: 11. The CDR3 region has the DNA TGTGCCAGCTCACGGGGGATGGTCGGACAGGGGGACGAGCAGTACTTC. Translated, it gives CASSRGMVGQGDEQYF.

The chain is built from TRBV5-1 and TRBJ2-2, with 7 bases aligning to TRBD1. CDR3 length: 16 amino acids. Germline V gives CDR1 SGHRS, CDR2 YFSETQ. The junction had 7 bases not matched to a gene; V was cut back by 0 bases and J by 5 bases. CDR3 bases: TGCGCCAGCAGCTTGGTGGTGACAGGGAGAACCGGGGAGCTGTTTTTT. It yields the protein CASSLVVTGRTGELFF.

The chain joins TRBV11-3 to TRBJ2-5; no definite D call. V was cut by 5 bases and J by 6 bases, with 13 bases left in between. CDR1 and CDR2 from the germline V gene are SGHNT and YENEEA. The length of the CDR3 is 13 residues. The CDR3 loop is CASSANSVQTQYF. The CDR3 DNA sequence: TGTGCCAGCAGCGCAAACTCCGTCCAGACCCAGTACTTC.

V usage is TRBV27 and J usage is TRBJ1-2; no reliable D call. Per the germline V gene, CDR1 is MNHEY and CDR2 is SMNVEV (reference sequence). This CDR3 comprises 12 residues. Trimming pared 6 bases from V and 8 bases from J, leaving 13 bases between. The CDR3 DNA follows: TGTGCCAGCAGGACACCTCTGGGGGGCTACACCTTC. Amino acid sequence: CASRTPLGGYTF.

A remark on this clone: The sample has other DNA sequences that encode this CDR3 too. The chain is built from TRBV2 and TRBJ1-5; D gene unclear. CDR1 and CDR2 from the germline V gene are SNHLY and FYNNEI. This CDR3 has 13 residues. V dropped 1 base and J dropped 6 bases, with 7 bases sitting between them. The CDR3 bases are TGTGCCAGCAGTGAAGAGAGCGGTCAGCCCCAGCATTTT. This translates into CASSEESGQPQHF. The complete variable domain, with remaining parts taken from reference TRBV2 and TRBJ1-5, reads EPEVTQTPSHQVTQMGQEVILRCVPISNHLYFYWYRQILGQKVEFLVSFYNNEISEKSEIFDDQFSVERPDGSNFTLKIRSTKLEDSAMYFCASSEESGQPQHFGDGTRLSIL.